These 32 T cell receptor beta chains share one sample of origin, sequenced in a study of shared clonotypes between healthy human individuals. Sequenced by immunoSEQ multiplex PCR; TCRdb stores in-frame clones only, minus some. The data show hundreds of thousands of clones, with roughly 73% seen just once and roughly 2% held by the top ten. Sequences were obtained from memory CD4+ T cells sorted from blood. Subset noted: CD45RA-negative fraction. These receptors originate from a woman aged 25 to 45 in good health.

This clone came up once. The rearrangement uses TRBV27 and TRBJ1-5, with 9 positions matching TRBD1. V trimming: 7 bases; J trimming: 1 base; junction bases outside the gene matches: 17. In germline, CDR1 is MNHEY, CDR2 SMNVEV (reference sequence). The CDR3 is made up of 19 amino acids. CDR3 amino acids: CASIPREGQGVRSNQPQHF. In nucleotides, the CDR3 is TGTGCCAGCATCCCAAGGGAGGGACAGGGCGTACGAAGCAATCAGCCCCAGCATTTT.

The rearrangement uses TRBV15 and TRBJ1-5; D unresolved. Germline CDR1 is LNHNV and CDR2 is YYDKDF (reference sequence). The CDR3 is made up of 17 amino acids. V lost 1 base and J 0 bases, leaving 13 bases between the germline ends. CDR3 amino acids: CATSRGEGFYSNQPQHF. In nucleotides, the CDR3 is TGTGCCACCAGCAGAGGGGAAGGCTTCTATAGCAATCAGCCCCAGCATTTT. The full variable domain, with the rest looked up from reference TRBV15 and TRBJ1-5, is DAMVIQNPRYQVTQFGKPVTLSCSQTLNHNVMYWYQQKSSQAPKLLFHYYDKDFNNEADTPDNFQSRRPNTSFCFLDIRSPGLGDTAMYLCATSRGEGFYSNQPQHFGDGTRLSIL.

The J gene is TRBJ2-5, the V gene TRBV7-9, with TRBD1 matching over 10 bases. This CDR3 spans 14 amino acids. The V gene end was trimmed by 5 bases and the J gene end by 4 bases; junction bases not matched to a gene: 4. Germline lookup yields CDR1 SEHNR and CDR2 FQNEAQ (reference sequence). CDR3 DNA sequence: TGTGCCAGCAGCCCTAGGACAGGGGGAGAGACCCAGTACTTC. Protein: CASSPRTGGETQYF.

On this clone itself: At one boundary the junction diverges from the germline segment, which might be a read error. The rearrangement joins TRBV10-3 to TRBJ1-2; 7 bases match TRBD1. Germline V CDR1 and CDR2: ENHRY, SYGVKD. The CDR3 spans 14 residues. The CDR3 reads CASSGTAPNYGYTF. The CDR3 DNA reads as TGTGCCAGCAGTGGGACAGCGCCTAACTATGGCTACACCTTC.

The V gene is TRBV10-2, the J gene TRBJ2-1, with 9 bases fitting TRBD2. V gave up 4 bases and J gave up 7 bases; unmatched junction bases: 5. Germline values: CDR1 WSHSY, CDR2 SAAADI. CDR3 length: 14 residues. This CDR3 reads CASSALAGTNEQFF. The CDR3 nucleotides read TGCGCCAGCAGTGCCCTAGCGGGGACAAATGAGCAGTTCTTC.

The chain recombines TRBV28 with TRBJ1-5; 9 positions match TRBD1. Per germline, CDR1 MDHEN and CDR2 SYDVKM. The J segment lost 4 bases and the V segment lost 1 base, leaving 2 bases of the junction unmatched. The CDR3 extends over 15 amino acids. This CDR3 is CASSLFGQGNQPQHF. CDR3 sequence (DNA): TGTGCCAGCAGTTTATTCGGACAGGGGAATCAGCCCCAGCATTTT.

In DNA form, the CDR3 reads TGTGCCAGCAGCCCGTACAATTACGAGCAGTACTTC. Protein product: CASSPYNYEQYF. The chain joins TRBV7-9 to TRBJ2-7; D is unclear. This CDR3 spans 12 amino acids. Looked up from germline, CDR1 is SEHNR and CDR2 is FQNEAQ (reference sequence). Trimming stripped 5 bases from V and 4 bases from J, with 9 bases between.

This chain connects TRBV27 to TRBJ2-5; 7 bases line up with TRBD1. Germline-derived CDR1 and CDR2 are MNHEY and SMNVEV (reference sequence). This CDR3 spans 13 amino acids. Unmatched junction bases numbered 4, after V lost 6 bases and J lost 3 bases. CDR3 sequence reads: CASRTGTEETQYF. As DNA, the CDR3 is TGTGCCAGCAGGACCGGGACAGAAGAGACCCAGTACTTC.

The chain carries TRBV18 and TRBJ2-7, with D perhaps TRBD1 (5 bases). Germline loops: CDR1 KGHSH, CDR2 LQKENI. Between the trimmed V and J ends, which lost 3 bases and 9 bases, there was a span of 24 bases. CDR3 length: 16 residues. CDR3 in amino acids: CASSPTPSGGKGAQYF. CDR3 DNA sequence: TGTGCCAGCTCACCGACACCTTCCGGTGGAAAAGGGGCGCAGTACTTC. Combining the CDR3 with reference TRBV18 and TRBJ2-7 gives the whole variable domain NAGVMQNPRHLVRRRGQEARLRCSPMKGHSHVYWYRQLPEEGLKFMVYLQKENIIDESGMPKERFSAEFPKEGPSILRIQQVVRGDSAAYFCASSPTPSGGKGAQYFGPGTRLTVT.

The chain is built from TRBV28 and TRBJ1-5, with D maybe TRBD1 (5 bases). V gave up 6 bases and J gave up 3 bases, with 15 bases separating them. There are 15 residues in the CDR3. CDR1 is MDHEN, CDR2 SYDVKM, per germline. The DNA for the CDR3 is TGTGCCAGCAGCTCCCTCGGAGGGGCCAATCAGCCCCAGCATTTT. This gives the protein CASSSLGGANQPQHF.

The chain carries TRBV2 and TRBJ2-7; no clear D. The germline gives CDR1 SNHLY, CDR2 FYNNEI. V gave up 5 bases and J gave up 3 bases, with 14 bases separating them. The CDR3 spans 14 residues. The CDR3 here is CASSKGREYYEQYF. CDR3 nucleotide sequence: TGTGCCAGCAGTAAGGGAAGGGAATACTACGAGCAGTACTTC.

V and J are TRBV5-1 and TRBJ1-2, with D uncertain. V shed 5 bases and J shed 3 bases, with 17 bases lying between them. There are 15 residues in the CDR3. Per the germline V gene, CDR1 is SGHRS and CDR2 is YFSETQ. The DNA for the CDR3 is TGCGCCAGCAGGGATGGCGGGGAATGGGACTATGGCTACACCTTC. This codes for CASRDGGEWDYGYTF. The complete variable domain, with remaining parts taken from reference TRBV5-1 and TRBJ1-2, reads KAGVTQTPRYLIKTRGQQVTLSCSPISGHRSVSWYQQTPGQGLQFLFEYFSETQRNKGNFPGRFSGRQFSNSRSEMNVSTLELGDSALYLCASRDGGEWDYGYTFGSGTRLTVV.

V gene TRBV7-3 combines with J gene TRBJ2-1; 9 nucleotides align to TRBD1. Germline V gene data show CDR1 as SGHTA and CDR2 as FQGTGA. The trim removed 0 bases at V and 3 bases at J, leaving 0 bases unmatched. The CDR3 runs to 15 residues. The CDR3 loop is CASSLTDRGYNEQFF. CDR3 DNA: TGTGCCAGCAGCTTAACGGACAGGGGCTACAATGAGCAGTTCTTC.

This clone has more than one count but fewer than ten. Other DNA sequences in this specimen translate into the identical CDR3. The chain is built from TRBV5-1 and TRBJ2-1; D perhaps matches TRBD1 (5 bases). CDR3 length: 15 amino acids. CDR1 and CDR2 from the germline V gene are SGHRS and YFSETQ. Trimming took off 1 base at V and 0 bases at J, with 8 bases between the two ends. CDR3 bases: TGCGCCAGCAGCTTGTCGACAGCCTCCTACAATGAGCAGTTCTTC. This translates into CASSLSTASYNEQFF.

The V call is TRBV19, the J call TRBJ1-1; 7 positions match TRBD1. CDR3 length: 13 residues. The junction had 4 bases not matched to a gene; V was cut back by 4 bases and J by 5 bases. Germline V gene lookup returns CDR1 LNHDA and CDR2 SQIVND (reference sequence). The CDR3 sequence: CASSTMTGTEAFF. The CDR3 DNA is TGTGCCAGTAGTACGATGACAGGGACTGAAGCTTTCTTT.

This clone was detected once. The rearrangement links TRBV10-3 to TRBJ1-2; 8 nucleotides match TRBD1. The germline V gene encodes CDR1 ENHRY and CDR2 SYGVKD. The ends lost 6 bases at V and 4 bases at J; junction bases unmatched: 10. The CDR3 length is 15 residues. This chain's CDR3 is CAISIGQGAGYGYTF. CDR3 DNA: TGTGCCATCAGCATCGGGCAGGGGGCCGGCTATGGCTACACCTTC.

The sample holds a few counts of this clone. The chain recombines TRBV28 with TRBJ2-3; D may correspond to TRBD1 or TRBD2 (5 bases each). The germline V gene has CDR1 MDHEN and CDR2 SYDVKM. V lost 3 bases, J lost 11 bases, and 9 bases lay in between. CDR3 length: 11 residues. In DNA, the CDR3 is TGTGCCAGCAGTTTTGGGGCGGGGCAGTATTTT. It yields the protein CASSFGAGQYF.

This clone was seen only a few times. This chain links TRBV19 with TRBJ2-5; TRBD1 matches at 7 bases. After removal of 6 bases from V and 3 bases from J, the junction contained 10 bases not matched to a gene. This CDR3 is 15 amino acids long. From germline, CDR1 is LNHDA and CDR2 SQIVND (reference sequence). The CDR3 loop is CASSPFTGTEETQYF. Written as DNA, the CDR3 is TGTGCCAGTAGCCCCTTTACCGGGACAGAAGAGACCCAGTACTTC.

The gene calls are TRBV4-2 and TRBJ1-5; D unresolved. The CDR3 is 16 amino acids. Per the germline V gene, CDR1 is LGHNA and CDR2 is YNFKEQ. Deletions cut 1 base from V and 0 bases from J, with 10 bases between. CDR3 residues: CASSQAERLSNQPQHF. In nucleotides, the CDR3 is TGTGCCAGCAGCCAAGCAGAAAGACTTAGCAATCAGCCCCAGCATTTT.

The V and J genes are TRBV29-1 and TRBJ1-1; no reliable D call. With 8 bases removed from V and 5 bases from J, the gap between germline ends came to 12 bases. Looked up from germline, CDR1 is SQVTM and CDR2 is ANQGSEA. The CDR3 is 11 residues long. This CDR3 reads CSTLRGTEAFF. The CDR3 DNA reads TGCAGCACCCTCCGTGGAACTGAAGCTTTCTTT.

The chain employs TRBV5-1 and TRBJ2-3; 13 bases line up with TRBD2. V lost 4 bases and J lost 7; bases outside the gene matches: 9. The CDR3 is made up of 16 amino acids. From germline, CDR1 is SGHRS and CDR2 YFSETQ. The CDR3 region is CASSGLAGDPGNTQYF. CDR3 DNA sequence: TGCGCCAGCAGCGGACTAGCGGGGGACCCGGGGAATACGCAGTATTTT.

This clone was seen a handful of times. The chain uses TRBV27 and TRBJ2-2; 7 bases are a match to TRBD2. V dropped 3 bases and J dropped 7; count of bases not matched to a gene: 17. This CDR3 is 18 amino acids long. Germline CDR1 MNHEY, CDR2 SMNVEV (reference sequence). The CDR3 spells CASSFSDGLGTYIGELFF. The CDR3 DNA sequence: TGTGCCAGCAGTTTTTCCGACGGACTAGGGACCTACATCGGGGAGCTGTTTTTT.

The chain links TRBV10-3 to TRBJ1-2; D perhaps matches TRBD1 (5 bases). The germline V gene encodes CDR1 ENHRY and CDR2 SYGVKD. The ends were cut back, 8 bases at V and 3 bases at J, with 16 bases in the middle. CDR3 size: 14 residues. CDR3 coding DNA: TGTGCCATCTCTTCAGGGAAGGGCGACTATGGCTACACCTTC. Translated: CAISSGKGDYGYTF.

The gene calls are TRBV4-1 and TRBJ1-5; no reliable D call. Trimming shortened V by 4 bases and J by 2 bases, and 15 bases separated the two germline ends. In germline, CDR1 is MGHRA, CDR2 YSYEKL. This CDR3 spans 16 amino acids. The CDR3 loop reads CASSPGSAYGNQPQHF. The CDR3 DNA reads TGCGCCAGCAGCCCGGGTTCGGCCTACGGCAATCAGCCCCAGCATTTT.

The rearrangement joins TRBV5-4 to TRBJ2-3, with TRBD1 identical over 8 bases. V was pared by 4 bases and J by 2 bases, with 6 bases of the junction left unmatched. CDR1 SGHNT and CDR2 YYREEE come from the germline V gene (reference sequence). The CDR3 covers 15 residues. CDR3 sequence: CASSLGTGDTDTQYF. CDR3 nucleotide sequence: TGTGCCAGCAGCCTCGGGACAGGCGACACAGATACGCAGTATTTT.

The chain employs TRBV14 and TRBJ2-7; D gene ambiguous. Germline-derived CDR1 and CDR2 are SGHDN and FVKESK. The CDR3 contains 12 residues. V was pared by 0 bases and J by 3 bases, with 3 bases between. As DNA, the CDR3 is TGTGCCAGCAGCCAAGATTTCTACGAGCAGTACTTC. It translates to CASSQDFYEQYF.

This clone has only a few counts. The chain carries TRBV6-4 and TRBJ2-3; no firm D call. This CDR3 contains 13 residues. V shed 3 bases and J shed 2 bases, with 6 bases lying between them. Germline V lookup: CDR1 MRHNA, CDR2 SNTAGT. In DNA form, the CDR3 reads TGTGCCAGCAGTGAAGGAGCCACAGATACGCAGTATTTT. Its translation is CASSEGATDTQYF.

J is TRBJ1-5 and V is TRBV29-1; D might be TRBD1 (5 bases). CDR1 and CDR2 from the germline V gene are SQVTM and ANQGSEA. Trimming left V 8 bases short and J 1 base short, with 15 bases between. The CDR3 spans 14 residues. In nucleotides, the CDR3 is TGCAGCCTTGCAGGGAACGAAAGCAATCAGCCCCAGCATTTT. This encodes CSLAGNESNQPQHF.

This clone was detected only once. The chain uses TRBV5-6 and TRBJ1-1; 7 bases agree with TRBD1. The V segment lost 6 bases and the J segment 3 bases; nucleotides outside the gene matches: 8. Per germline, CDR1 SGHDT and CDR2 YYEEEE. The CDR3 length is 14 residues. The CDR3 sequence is CASTFGQGDTEAFF. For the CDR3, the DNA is TGTGCCAGCACCTTCGGTCAGGGGGACACTGAAGCTTTCTTT.

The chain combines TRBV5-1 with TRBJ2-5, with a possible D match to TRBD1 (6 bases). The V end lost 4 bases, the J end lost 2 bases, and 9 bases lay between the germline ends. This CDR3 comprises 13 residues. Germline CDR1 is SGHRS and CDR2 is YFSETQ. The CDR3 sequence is CASSPDRQETQYF. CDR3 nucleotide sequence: TGCGCCAGCAGCCCCGACAGGCAAGAGACCCAGTACTTC.

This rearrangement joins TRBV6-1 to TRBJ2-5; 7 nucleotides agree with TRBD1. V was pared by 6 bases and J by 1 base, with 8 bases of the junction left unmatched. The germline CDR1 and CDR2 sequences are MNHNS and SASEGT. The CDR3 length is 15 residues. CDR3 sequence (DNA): TGTGCCAGCAGCGTCGACAGGGTGGGCCAAGAGACCCAGTACTTC. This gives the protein CASSVDRVGQETQYF.

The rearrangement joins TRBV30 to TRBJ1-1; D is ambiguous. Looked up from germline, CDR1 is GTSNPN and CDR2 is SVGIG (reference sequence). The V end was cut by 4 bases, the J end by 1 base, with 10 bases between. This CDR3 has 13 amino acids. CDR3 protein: CAWNSDRNTEAFF. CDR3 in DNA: TGTGCCTGGAACTCGGACCGGAACACTGAAGCTTTCTTT.